Below, 27 T cell receptor beta chains from the same sample are listed, as sequenced in a study of somatic mutations in cytotoxic T cells in rheumatoid arthritis. Generated by immunoSEQ multiplex PCR, the TCRdb table keeps only in-frame clones and is missing some. The table includes roughly 9,300 clones, 80% to 95% detected once. The sample comprised CD8+ T cells sorted from blood. The receptors come from a woman under 30 with rheumatoid arthritis.

The CDR3 DNA reads as TGTGCCAGCAGCTTGGCCGGGGGACTAGAGGCCTACGAGCAGTACTTC. This sequence encodes CASSLAGGLEAYEQYF. The V call is TRBV5-4, the J call TRBJ2-7; TRBD2 matches at 8 bases. From germline, CDR1 is SGHNT and CDR2 YYREEE (reference sequence). The trim removed 0 bases at V and 2 bases at J, leaving 7 bases unmatched. This CDR3 is 16 amino acids long.

The chain employs TRBV6-5 and TRBJ2-7; 9 nucleotides agree with TRBD1. CDR3 length: 12 amino acids. CDR1 and CDR2 from the germline V gene are MNHEY and SVGAGI. V gave up 6 bases and J gave up 7 bases; unmatched junction bases: 4. The CDR3 DNA sequence: TGTGCCAGCAGCGGACAGGGGTATGAGCAGTACTTC. Translation: CASSGQGYEQYF.

CDR3 nucleotides: TGTGCCACCAGCTCCTGGGGCCTTTTGAACACTGAAGCTTTCTTT. Translating it yields CATSSWGLLNTEAFF. The genes are TRBV15 and TRBJ1-1; D is perhaps TRBD1 (5 bases). The V end was cut by 5 bases, the J end by 0 bases, with 13 bases between. The germline V gene encodes CDR1 LNHNV and CDR2 YYDKDF (reference sequence). The CDR3 loop spans 15 amino acids.

The V and J genes are TRBV4-1 and TRBJ2-5; 13 bases align to TRBD2. Germline CDR1 and CDR2: MGHRA and YSYEKL. Losses at the gene ends were 2 bases for V and 2 bases for J; bases not matched to a gene: 5. The CDR3 is 17 residues long. The CDR3, as DNA: TGCGCCAGCAGCCAAAGGACTAGCGGGAGAGGGCAAGAGACCCAGTACTTC. Its translation is CASSQRTSGRGQETQYF.

This chain links TRBV13 with TRBJ2-3; 10 nucleotides agree with TRBD1. Trimming took 0 bases from V and 4 from J; bases not matched to a gene: 4. Germline V gene data show CDR1 as PRHDT and CDR2 as FYEKMQ (reference sequence). The CDR3 spans 16 residues. CDR3 sequence: CASSLGEGQGADTQYF. CDR3 nucleotide sequence: TGTGCCAGCAGCTTAGGAGAAGGACAGGGGGCAGATACGCAGTATTTT.

This chain uses TRBV29-1 with TRBJ2-1, with a possible D match to TRBD1 (5 bases). V shed 4 bases and J shed 9 bases, with 16 bases lying between them. The CDR3 sequence is 13 residues long. CDR1 SQVTM and CDR2 ANQGSEA come from the germline V gene. DNA for the CDR3: TGCAGCGTTGTCGCGGACACTGCCCCTGAGCAGTTCTTC. Its protein is CSVVADTAPEQFF.

The chain combines TRBV4-3 with TRBJ1-1, with a possible D match to TRBD1 (5 bases). V was clipped by 0 bases and J by 5 bases, with 19 bases between them. The CDR3 sequence is 17 residues long. Germline assignment: CDR1 LGHNA and CDR2 YSLEER. The CDR3 loop is CASSQDQGWAAGTEAFF. The CDR3 nucleotides are TGCGCCAGCAGCCAAGATCAGGGATGGGCCGCGGGGACTGAAGCTTTCTTT.

CDR3 sequence: CASSEGLAILPYNEQFF. The CDR3 DNA reads TGTGCCAGCAGTGAGGGACTAGCGATTCTCCCCTACAATGAGCAGTTCTTC. This sequence joins TRBV2 and TRBJ2-1, with 10 bases aligning to TRBD2. The V gene's germline CDR1 is SNHLY and CDR2 FYNNEI. Trimming removed 3 bases from V and 2 bases from J; junction bases left unmatched: 7. This CDR3 has 17 amino acids. The entire variable domain, with the rest obtained from reference TRBV2 and TRBJ2-1, is as follows: EPEVTQTPSHQVTQMGQEVILRCVPISNHLYFYWYRQILGQKVEFLVSFYNNEISEKSEIFDDQFSVERPDGSNFTLKIRSTKLEDSAMYFCASSEGLAILPYNEQFFGPGTRLTVL.

The chain couples TRBV28 to TRBJ2-7; 7 nucleotides align to TRBD2. CDR3 length: 13 amino acids. Germline trimming cut 7 bases from V and 2 bases from J; bases unmatched to any gene: 5. Germline assignment: CDR1 MDHEN and CDR2 SYDVKM. The chain's CDR3 is CASTSGVAYEQYF. CDR3 DNA sequence: TGTGCCAGCACCAGCGGGGTAGCCTACGAGCAGTACTTC.

The chain couples TRBV7-9 to TRBJ1-4; D might be TRBD1 (6 bases). The CDR3 spans 14 residues. Germline assignment: CDR1 SEHNR and CDR2 FQNEAQ (reference sequence). V lost 5 bases, J lost 3 bases, and 10 bases lay in between. In nucleotides, the CDR3 is TGTGCCAGCAGCGGGGGCGGATCTAATGAAAAACTGTTTTTT. Protein: CASSGGGSNEKLFF.

This clone occurred a few times. The V and J genes are TRBV7-9 and TRBJ1-2; D may be TRBD1 (6 bases). Germline V gives CDR1 SEHNR, CDR2 FQNEAQ (reference sequence). V was pared by 8 bases and J by 2 bases, with 18 bases between. The CDR3 sequence is 15 residues long. The CDR3 region is CASRPPGGANYGYTF. CDR3 nucleotides: TGTGCCAGCCGCCCTCCGGGGGGGGCGAACTATGGCTACACCTTC.

This CDR3 reads CASSEGGEDTEAFF. For the CDR3, the DNA is TGTGCCAGCAGCGAAGGGGGGGAGGACACTGAAGCTTTCTTT. V and J are TRBV9 and TRBJ1-1; the D gene is possibly TRBD1 (6 bases). The V gene lost 3 bases and the J gene lost 3 bases, with 12 bases spanning the gap. Germline V CDR1 and CDR2: SGDLS, YYNGEE. This CDR3 contains 14 residues.

This chain connects TRBV6-1 to TRBJ1-1; no clear D. Trimming shortened V by 5 bases and J by 1 base, and 14 bases separated the two germline ends. From germline, CDR1 is MNHNS and CDR2 SASEGT. This CDR3 is built from 15 residues. DNA of the CDR3: TGTGCCAGCAGTCCCCTGCAGGTGAAGAACACTGAAGCTTTCTTT. Encoded protein: CASSPLQVKNTEAFF.

The CDR3 DNA is TGTGCCACCAGCAGAGATGCCAGGACAGTATCTGGGGCCAACGTCCTGACTTTC. This sequence encodes CATSRDARTVSGANVLTF. The rearrangement joins TRBV15 to TRBJ2-6, with D perhaps TRBD1 (6 bases). The V end lost 0 bases, the J end lost 1 base, and 13 bases lay between the germline ends. From germline, CDR1 is LNHNV and CDR2 YYDKDF (reference sequence). The CDR3 is 18 residues long.

The chain employs TRBV5-4 and TRBJ2-7; 7 bases agree with TRBD1. Germline lookup yields CDR1 SGHNT and CDR2 YYREEE (reference sequence). This CDR3 region has 13 residues. The V segment lost 6 bases and the J segment 3 bases; nucleotides outside the gene matches: 6. CDR3: CASTVDRIYEQYF. The CDR3 coding sequence is TGTGCCAGCACCGTGGACAGGATCTACGAGCAGTACTTC.

The CDR3 sequence: CATLGRANRYEQYF. CDR3 bases: TGTGCCACCCTAGGGCGGGCAAATCGATACGAGCAGTACTTC. This chain uses TRBV13 with TRBJ2-7; a possible D gene is TRBD2 (5 bases). The germline gives CDR1 PRHDT, CDR2 FYEKMQ (reference sequence). V lost 10 bases, J lost 4 bases, and 20 bases lay in between. This CDR3 comprises 14 residues.

The V call is TRBV30, the J call TRBJ1-6; D may be TRBD1 (5 bases). With 2 bases removed from V and 0 bases from J, the gap between germline ends came to 14 bases. Germline CDR1 GTSNPN, CDR2 SVGIG (reference sequence). CDR3 length: 17 residues. The CDR3 region is CAWSRGDVSSYNSPLHF. The CDR3 DNA follows: TGTGCCTGGAGTCGGGGGGATGTGAGCTCCTATAATTCACCCCTCCACTTT.

This sequence joins TRBV6-8 and TRBJ2-5; 7 bases are a match to TRBD2. Germline V gene lookup returns CDR1 MNHGY and CDR2 SAAAGT. CDR3 length: 15 residues. Trimming cost V 1 base and J 1 base; bases outside gene matches: 3. CDR3 amino acids: CASSYFPSGQETQYF. DNA for the CDR3: TGTGCCAGCAGTTACTTCCCTAGCGGCCAAGAGACCCAGTACTTC.

This clone was seen just once. The chain carries TRBV19 and TRBJ2-7; 9 bases fit TRBD2. After removal of 3 bases from V and 0 bases from J, the junction contained 3 bases not matched to a gene. The CDR3 covers 15 residues. The germline gives CDR1 LNHDA, CDR2 SQIVND (reference sequence). The CDR3 DNA sequence: TGTGCCAGTAGTATTGCTAGCGGGGTCTCCTACGAGCAGTACTTC. Its protein product is CASSIASGVSYEQYF.

For this clone: The junction departs from germline at one end; a sequencing error may be responsible. The chain joins TRBV6-5 to TRBJ2-7; 7 nucleotides line up with TRBD1. The germline CDR1 and CDR2 sequences are MNHEY and SVGAGI. The CDR3 extends over 15 amino acids. The CDR3 is CASSPTGQTSHEQYF. In DNA, the CDR3 is TGTGCCAGCAGTCCGACGGGACAGACCTCCCACGAGCAGTACTTC.

The rearrangement uses TRBV25-1 and TRBJ1-1; D remains unclear. V was cut by 0 bases and J by 1 base, with 15 bases left in between. The CDR3 is made up of 17 amino acids. Germline CDR1 and CDR2: MGHDK and SYGVNS. The CDR3 reads CASSEYTAAVPNTEAFF. Written as DNA, the CDR3 is TGTGCCAGCAGTGAATATACGGCAGCGGTACCGAACACTGAAGCTTTCTTT. The full variable domain, with the rest looked up from reference TRBV25-1 and TRBJ1-1, is EADIYQTPRYLVIGTGKKITLECSQTMGHDKMYWYQQDPGMELHLIHYSYGVNSTEKGDLSSESTVSRIRTEHFPLTLESARPSHTSQYLCASSEYTAAVPNTEAFFGQGTRLTVV.

V and J are TRBV5-6 and TRBJ2-7; 10 bases are shared with TRBD2. This CDR3 is 13 amino acids long. In germline, CDR1 is SGHDT, CDR2 YYEEEE. Trimming at V came to 4 bases and at J to 4 bases, leaving 2 bases not matched to a gene. The CDR3 DNA sequence: TGTGCCAGCAGCATGGGACTAGCGTACGAGCAGTACTTC. Its translation: CASSMGLAYEQYF. Variable domain in full (rest from reference TRBV5-6 and TRBJ2-7): DAGVTQSPTHLIKTRGQQVTLRCSPKSGHDTVSWYQQALGQGPQFIFQYYEEEERQRGNFPDRFSGHQFPNYSSELNVNALLLGDSALYLCASSMGLAYEQYFGPGTRLTVT.

The V and J genes are TRBV13 and TRBJ2-1; 11 nucleotides agree with TRBD2. V lost 1 base to trimming and J lost 2 bases; unmatched junction nucleotides: 4. CDR1 and CDR2 (germline): PRHDT, FYEKMQ (reference sequence). The CDR3 has 17 residues. The CDR3 reads CASSLEISGGAYNEQFF. CDR3 bases: TGTGCCAGCAGCTTAGAAATTAGCGGGGGGGCCTACAATGAGCAGTTCTTC.

This chain uses TRBV6-1 with TRBJ1-1; D perhaps matches TRBD1 (6 bases). Germline-derived CDR1 and CDR2 are MNHNS and SASEGT. Between the trimmed V and J ends, which lost 6 bases and 4 bases, there was a span of 9 bases. CDR3 length equals 12 residues. CDR3 sequence reads: CASSRTATEAFF. The CDR3 DNA reads TGTGCCAGCAGCAGGACAGCCACTGAAGCTTTCTTT.

The chain couples TRBV7-2 to TRBJ1-1; D not certain. This CDR3 contains 14 residues. Germline V gene lookup returns CDR1 SGHTA and CDR2 FQGNSA. Deletions cut 2 bases from V and 1 base from J, with 8 bases between. This CDR3 is CASSLYQANTEAFF. CDR3 DNA: TGTGCCAGCAGCTTATACCAGGCGAACACTGAAGCTTTCTTT. Based on the CDR3 plus reference TRBV7-2 and TRBJ1-1, the full variable domain is GAGVSQSPSNKVTEKGKDVELRCDPISGHTALYWYRQSLGQGLEFLIYFQGNSAPDKSGLPSDRFSAERTGGSVSTLTIQRTQQEDSAVYLCASSLYQANTEAFFGQGTRLTVV.

This chain uses TRBV7-6 with TRBJ1-2, with no clear D. Trimming stripped 1 base from V and 5 bases from J, with 14 bases between. The CDR3 totals 15 residues. Germline V CDR1 and CDR2: SGHVS, FNYEAQ. As DNA, the CDR3 is TGTGCCAGCAGCTTAGAGGTGGAGGGAGATTATGGCTACACCTTC. Translation gives CASSLEVEGDYGYTF.

The chain links TRBV13 to TRBJ1-5, with a tentative D call TRBD1 (5 bases). Germline assignment: CDR1 PRHDT and CDR2 FYEKMQ (reference sequence). The V end was cut by 0 bases, the J end by 4 bases, with 7 bases between. CDR3 length: 14 residues. Written as DNA, the CDR3 is TGTGCCAGCAGCTTAGGCCGGGGGAATCAGCCCCAGCATTTT. Encoded protein: CASSLGRGNQPQHF.